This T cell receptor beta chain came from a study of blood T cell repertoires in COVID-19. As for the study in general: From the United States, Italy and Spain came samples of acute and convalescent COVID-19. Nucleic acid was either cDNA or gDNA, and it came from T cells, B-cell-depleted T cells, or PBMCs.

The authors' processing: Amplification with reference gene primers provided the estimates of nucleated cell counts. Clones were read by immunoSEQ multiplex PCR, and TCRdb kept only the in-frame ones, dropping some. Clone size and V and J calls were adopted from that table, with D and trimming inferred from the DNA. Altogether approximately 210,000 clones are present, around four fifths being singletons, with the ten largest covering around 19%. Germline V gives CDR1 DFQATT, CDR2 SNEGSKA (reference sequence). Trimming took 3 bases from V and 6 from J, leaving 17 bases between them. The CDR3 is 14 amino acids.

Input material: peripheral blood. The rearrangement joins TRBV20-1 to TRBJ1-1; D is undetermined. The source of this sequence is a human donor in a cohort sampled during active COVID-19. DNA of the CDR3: TGCAGTGCTAGTTTGGGCCTGAAGACGGCTGAAGCTTTCTTT. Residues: CSASLGLKTAEAFF.